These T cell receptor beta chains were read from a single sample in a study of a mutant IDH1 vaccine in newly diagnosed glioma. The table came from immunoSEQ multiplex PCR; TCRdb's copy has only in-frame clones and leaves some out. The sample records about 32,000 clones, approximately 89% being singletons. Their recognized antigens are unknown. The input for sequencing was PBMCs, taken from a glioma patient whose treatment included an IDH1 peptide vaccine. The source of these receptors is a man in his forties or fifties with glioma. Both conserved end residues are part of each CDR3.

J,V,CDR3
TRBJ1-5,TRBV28,CASSLEGRGNQPQHF
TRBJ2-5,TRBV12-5,CASGLVLAGRAQSQYF
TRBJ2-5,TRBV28,CASSFPGQVGETQYF
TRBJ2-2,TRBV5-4,CASSLDSGTRNTGELFF
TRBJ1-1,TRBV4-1,CASSQVRTGNTEAFF
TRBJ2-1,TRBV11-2,CASSGLAGVDEQFF
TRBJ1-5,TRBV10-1,CASSESGQPQHF
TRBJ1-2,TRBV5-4,CASSLRQFYGYTF
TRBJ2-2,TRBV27,CASSRTGTQAPGELFF
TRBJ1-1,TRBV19,CASSRQNMNTEAFF
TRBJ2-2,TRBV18,CASSPSGGPGELFF
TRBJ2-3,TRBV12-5,CASGLGQGVGGTQYF
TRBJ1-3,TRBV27,CASSSFTGNTIYF
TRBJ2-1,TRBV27,CASSFGGGVSYNEQFF
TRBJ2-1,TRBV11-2,CASSPSRGTVPPGLKFF
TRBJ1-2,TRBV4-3,CASSQDPGGRRDGYTF
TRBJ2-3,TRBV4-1,CASSQSITGASTSTDTQYF
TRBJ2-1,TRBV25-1,CASGLSGGRSEQFF
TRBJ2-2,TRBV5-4,CASSQGAKNTGELFF
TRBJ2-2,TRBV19,CASSMPGATNTGELFF
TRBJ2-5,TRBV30,CAWSARGVMAGQETQYF
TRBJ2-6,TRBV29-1,CSVGQGAAGANVLTF
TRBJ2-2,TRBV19,CASSRTRDTGELFF
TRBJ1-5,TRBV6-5,CASSYSVRSSRHF
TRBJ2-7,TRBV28,CASSLFGTSGSSSHEQYF
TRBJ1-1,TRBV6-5,CASSYGDRRLTEAFF
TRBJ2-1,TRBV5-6,CASSSPGAGEPYNEQFF
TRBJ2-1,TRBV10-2,CASSGTVSNEQFF
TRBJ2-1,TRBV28,CASSGSLGEQFF